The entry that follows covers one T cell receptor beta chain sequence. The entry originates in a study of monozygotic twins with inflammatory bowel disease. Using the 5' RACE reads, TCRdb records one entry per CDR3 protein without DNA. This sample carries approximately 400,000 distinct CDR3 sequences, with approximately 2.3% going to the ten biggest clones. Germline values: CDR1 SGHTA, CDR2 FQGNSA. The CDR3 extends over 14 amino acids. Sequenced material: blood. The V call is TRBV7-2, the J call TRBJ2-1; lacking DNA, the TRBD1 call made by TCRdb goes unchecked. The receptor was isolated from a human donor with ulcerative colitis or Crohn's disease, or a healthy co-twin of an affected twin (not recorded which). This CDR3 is CASSLAFGGNEQFF.